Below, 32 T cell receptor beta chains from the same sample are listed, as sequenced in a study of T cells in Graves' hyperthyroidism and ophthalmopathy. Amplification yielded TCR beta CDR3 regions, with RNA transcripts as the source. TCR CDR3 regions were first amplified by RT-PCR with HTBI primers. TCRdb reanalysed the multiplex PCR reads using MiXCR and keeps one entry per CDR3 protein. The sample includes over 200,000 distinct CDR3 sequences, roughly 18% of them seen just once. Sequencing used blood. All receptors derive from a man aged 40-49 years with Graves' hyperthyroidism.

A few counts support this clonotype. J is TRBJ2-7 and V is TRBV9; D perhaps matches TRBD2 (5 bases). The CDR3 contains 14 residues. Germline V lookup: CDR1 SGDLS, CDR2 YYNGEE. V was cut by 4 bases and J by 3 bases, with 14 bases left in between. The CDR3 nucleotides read TGTGCCAGCAGCACCACCGGACTGAGCTACGAGCAGTACTTC. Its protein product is CASSTTGLSYEQYF.

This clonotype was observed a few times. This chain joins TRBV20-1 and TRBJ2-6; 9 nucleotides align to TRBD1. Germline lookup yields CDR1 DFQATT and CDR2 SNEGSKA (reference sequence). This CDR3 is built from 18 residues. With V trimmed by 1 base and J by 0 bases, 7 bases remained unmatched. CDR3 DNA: TGCAGTGCTAGAGTCCGCGGGACAGGGAGCTCTGGGGCCAACGTCCTGACTTTC. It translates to CSARVRGTGSSGANVLTF.

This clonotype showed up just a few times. The CDR3 DNA sequence: TGCAGTGCCCGTACCGGCGCCGCGGATAATTCACCCCTCCACTTT. This translates into CSARTGAADNSPLHF. The chain recombines TRBV20-1 with TRBJ1-6; unclear D gene. Germline-derived CDR1 and CDR2 are DFQATT and SNEGSKA (reference sequence). There are 15 residues in the CDR3. The V end lost 6 bases, the J end lost 5 bases, and 17 bases lay between the germline ends.

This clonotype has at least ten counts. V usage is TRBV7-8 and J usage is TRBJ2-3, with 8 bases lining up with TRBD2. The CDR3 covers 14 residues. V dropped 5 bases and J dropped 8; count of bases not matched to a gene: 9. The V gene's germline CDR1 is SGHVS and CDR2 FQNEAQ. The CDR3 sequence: CASSQRTAGGTQYF. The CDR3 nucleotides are TGTGCCAGCAGCCAGAGGACCGCGGGGGGTACGCAGTATTTT.

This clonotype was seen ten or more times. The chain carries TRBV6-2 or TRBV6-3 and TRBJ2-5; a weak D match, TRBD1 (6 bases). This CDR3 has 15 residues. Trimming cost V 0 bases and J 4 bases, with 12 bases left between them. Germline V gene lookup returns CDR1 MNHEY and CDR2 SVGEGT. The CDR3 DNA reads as TGTGCCAGCAGTTACTCGCCGAGGGGGAGAGAGACCCAGTACTTC. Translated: CASSYSPRGRETQYF.

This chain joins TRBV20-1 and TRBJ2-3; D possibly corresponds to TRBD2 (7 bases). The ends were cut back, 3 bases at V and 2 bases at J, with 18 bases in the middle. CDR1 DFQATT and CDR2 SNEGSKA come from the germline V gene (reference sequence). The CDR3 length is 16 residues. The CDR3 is CSARMGGGSPTDTQYF. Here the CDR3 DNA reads TGCAGTGCTAGGATGGGCGGGGGCTCCCCCACAGATACGCAGTATTTT.

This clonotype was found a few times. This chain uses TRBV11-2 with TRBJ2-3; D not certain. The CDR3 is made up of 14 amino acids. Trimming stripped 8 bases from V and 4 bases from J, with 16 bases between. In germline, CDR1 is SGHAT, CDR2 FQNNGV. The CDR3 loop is CASSRRALADTQYF. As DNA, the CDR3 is TGTGCCAGCTCCCGCCGGGCTCTCGCAGATACGCAGTATTTT.

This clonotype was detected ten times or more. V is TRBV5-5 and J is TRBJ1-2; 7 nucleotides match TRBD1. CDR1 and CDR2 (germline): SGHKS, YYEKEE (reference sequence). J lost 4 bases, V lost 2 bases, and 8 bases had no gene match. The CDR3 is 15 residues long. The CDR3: CASSFKQGPLYGYTF. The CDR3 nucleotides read TGTGCCAGCAGCTTCAAACAGGGGCCCCTCTATGGCTACACCTTC. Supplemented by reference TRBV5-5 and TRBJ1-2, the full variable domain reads DAGVTQSPTHLIKTRGQQVTLRCSPISGHKSVSWYQQVLGQGPQFIFQYYEKEERGRGNFPDRFSARQFPNYSSELNVNALLLGDSALYLCASSFKQGPLYGYTFGSGTRLTVV.

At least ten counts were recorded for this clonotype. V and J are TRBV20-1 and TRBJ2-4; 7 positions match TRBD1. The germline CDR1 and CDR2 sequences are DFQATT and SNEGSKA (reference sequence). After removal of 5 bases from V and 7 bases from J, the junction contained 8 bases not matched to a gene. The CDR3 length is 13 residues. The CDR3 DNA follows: TGCAGTGCTGGCGACAGGGTTGGGAACATTCAGTACTTC. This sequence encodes CSAGDRVGNIQYF.

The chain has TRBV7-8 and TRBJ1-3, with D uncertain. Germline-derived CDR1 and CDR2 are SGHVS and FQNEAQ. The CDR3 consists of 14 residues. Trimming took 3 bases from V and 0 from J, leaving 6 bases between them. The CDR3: CASSFSPSGNTIYF. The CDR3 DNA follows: TGTGCCAGCAGCTTTTCCCCCTCTGGAAACACCATATATTTT.

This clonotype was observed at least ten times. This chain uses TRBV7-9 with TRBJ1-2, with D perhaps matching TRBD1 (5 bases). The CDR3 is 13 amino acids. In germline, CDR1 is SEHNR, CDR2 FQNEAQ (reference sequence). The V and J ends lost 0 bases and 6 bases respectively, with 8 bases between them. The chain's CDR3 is CASSLAGGDGYTF. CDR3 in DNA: TGTGCCAGCAGCTTAGCGGGAGGGGATGGCTACACCTTC.

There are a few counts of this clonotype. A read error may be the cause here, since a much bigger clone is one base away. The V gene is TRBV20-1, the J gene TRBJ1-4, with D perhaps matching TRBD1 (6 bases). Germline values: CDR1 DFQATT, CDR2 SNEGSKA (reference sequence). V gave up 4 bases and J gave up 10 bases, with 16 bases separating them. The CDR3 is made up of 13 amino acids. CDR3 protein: CSANQQGDGKLFF. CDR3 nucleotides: TGCAGTGCTAACCAACAGGGTGATGGAAAACTGTTTTTT.

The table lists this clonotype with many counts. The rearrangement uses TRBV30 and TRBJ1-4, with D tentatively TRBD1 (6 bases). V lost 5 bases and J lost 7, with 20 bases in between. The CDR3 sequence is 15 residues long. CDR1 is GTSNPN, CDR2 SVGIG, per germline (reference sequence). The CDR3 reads CAWGYNRAGSEKLFF. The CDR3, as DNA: TGTGCCTGGGGGTACAACAGGGCCGGCAGTGAAAAACTGTTTTTT.

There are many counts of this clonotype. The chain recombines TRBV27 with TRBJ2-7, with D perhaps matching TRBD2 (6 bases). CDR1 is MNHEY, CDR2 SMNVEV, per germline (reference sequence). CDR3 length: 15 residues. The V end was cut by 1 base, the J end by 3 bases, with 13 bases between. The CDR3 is CASSLYGGEVYEQYF. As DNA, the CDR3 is TGTGCCAGCAGTTTATATGGCGGGGAGGTCTACGAGCAGTACTTC.

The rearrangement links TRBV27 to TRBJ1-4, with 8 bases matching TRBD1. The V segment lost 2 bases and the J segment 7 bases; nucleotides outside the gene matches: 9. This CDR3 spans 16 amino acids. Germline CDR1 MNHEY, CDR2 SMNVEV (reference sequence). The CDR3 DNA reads TGTGCCAGCAGTTTAAAGCAGGGGGCGCGGAGTGAAAAACTGTTTTTT. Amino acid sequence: CASSLKQGARSEKLFF.

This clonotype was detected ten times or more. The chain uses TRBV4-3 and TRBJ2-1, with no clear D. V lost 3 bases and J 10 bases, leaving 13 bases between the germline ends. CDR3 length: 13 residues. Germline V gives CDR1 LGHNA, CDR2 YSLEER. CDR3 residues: CASSHAPFSEQFF. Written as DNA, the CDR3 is TGCGCCAGCAGCCATGCGCCTTTCAGCGAGCAGTTCTTC.

CDR3 sequence reads: CASSDSDRGYGYTF. In DNA, the CDR3 is TGTGCCAGCAGTGATTCGGACAGGGGCTATGGCTACACCTTC. The chain recombines TRBV27 with TRBJ1-2; 9 bases are shared with TRBD1. After removal of 5 bases from V and 4 bases from J, the junction contained 5 bases not matched to a gene. CDR1 is MNHEY, CDR2 SMNVEV, per germline (reference sequence). The CDR3 covers 14 residues.

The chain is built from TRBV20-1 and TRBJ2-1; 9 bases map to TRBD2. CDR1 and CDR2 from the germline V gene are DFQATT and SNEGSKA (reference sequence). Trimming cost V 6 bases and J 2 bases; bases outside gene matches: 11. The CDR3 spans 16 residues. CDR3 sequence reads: CSASGQREDTYNEQFF. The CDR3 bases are TGCAGTGCCAGTGGGCAGCGGGAGGACACCTACAATGAGCAGTTCTTC.

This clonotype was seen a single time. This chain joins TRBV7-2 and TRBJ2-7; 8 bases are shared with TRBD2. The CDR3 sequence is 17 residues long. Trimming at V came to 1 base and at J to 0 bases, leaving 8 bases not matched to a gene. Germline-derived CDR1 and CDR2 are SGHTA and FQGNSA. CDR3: CASSLVLGGGHSYEQYF. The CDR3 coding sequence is TGTGCCAGCAGCTTAGTTTTGGGCGGGGGGCACTCCTACGAGCAGTACTTC. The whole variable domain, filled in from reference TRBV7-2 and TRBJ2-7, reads GAGVSQSPSNKVTEKGKDVELRCDPISGHTALYWYRQSLGQGLEFLIYFQGNSAPDKSGLPSDRFSAERTGGSVSTLTIQRTQQEDSAVYLCASSLVLGGGHSYEQYFGPGTRLTVT.

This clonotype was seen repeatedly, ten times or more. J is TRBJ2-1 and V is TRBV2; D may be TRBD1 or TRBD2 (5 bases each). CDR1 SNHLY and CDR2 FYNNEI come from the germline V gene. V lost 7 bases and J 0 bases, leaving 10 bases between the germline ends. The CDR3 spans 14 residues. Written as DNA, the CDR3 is TGTGCCAGCATGGGACCCTCCTCCTACAATGAGCAGTTCTTC. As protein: CASMGPSSYNEQFF.

The CDR3 coding sequence is TGCAGTGCTAGCTCTGGAAACACCATATATTTT. Amino acid sequence: CSASSGNTIYF. This chain links TRBV20-1 with TRBJ1-3, with no clear D. Germline lookup yields CDR1 DFQATT and CDR2 SNEGSKA (reference sequence). The V and J ends lost 3 bases and 0 bases respectively, with 0 bases between them. CDR3 size: 11 residues.

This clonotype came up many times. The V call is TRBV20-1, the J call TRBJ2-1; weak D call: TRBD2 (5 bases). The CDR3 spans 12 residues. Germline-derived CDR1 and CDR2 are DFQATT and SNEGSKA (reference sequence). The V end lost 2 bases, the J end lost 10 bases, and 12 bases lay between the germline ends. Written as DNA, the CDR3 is TGCAGTGCTAGACGCTCGGGATTCGAGCAGTTCTTC. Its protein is CSARRSGFEQFF.

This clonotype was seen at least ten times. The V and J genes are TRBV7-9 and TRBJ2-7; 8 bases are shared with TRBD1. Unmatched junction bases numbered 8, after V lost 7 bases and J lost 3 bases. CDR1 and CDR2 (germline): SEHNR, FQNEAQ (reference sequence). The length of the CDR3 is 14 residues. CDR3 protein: CASTNRGSDYEQYF. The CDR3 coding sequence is TGTGCCAGCACGAACAGGGGGTCGGACTACGAGCAGTACTTC.

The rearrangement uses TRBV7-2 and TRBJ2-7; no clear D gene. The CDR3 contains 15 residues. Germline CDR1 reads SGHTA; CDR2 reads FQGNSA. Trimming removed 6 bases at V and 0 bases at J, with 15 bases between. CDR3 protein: CASSSGQLDSYEQYF. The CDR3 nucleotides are TGTGCCAGCAGTTCCGGTCAATTGGACTCCTACGAGCAGTACTTC.

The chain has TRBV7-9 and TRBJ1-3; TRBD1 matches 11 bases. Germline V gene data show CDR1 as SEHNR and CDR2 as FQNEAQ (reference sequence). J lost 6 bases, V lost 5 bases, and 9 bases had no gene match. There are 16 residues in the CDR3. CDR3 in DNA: TGTGCCAGCAGCCCCCGGACAGGGGGCACTGAAAACACCATATATTTT. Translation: CASSPRTGGTENTIYF.

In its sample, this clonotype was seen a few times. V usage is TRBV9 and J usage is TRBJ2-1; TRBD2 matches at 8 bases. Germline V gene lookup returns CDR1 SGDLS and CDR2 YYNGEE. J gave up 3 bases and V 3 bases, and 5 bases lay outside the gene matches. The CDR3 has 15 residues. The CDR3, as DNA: TGTGCCAGCAGCGCGGGGGGGGTGTTCTACAATGAGCAGTTCTTC. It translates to CASSAGGVFYNEQFF.

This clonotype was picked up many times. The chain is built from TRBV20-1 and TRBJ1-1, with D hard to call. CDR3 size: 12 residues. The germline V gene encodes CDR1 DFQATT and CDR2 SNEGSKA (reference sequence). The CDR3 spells CTMQSRNTEAFF. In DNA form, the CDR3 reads TGCACCATGCAGAGTCGGAACACTGAAGCTTTCTTT.

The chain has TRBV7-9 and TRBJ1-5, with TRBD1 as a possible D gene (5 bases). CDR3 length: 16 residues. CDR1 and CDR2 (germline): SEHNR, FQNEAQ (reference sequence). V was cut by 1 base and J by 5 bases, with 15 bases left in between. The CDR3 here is CASSLDGGPRDQPQHF. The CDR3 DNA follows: TGTGCCAGCAGCTTAGATGGGGGACCAAGGGATCAGCCCCAGCATTTT.

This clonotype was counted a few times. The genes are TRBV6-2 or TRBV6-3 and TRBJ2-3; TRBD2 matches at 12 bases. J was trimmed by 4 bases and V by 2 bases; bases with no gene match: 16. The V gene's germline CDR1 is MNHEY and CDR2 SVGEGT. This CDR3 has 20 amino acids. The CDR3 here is CASSYPGDPLAGGPADTQYF. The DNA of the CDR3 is TGTGCCAGCAGTTACCCCGGAGACCCCCTAGCGGGGGGGCCAGCAGATACGCAGTATTTT.

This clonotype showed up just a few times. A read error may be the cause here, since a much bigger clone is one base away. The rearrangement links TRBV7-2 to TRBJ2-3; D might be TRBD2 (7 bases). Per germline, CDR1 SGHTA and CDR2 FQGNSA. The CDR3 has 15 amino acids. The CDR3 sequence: CASSLAGGGRGTRYF. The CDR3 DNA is TGTGCCAGCAGCTTAGCAGGGGGGGGCCGGGGTACGCGGTATTTT.

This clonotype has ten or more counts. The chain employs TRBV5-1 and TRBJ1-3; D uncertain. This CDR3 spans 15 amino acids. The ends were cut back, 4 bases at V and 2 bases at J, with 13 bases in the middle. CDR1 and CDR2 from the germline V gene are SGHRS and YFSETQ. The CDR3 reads CASSPRPSTGNTIYF. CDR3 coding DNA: TGCGCCAGCAGCCCCCGCCCGTCTACTGGAAACACCATATATTTT.

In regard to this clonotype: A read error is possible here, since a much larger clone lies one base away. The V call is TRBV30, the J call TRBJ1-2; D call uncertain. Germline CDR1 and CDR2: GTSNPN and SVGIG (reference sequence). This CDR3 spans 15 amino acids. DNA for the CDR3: TGTTCCTGGAGTGTACCGTGGGCCCCATCCTATGGCTACACCTTC. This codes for CSWSVPWAPSYGYTF.